These T cell receptor beta chains were read from a single sample in a study of blood T cell repertoires in COVID-19. Assay used: immunoSEQ multiplex PCR; TCRdb lists only in-frame clones, some missing. The sample shows tens of thousands of clones, approximately 80% of them seen only once. Specimen: peripheral blood. These receptors were collected from a woman older than 75 with acute or convalescent COVID-19. Each CDR3 is given with its conserved first and last residue. A D gene is named only where the DNA matches it firmly. Clone size is shown for a subset of rows, as once, few, many or a class of expanded clone.

j_gene | abundance | d_gene | v_gene | CDR3aa | CDR3nt
TRBJ2-1 | few | TRBD2 | TRBV4-2 | CASSQSGGRKFF | TGTGCCAGCAGCCAGAGCGGCGGGAGGAAGTTCTTC
TRBJ1-2 | . | . | TRBV3-1/TRBV3-2 | CASSQQALGYTF | TGTGCCAGCAGCCAACAGGCTCTGGGCTACACCTTC
TRBJ2-7 | . | TRBD1 | TRBV7-3 | CASSLAGGRQYEQYF | TGTGCCAGCAGCTTAGCAGGGGGACGCCAATACGAGCAGTACTTC
TRBJ1-6 | . | . | TRBV6-5 | CASSYSRSTNSPLHF | TGTGCCAGCAGTTACTCGAGATCGACAAATTCACCCCTCCACTTT
TRBJ2-6 | . | . | TRBV2 | CASSNPGLLLGANVLTF | TGTGCCAGCAGTAACCCGGGACTCCTCCTTGGGGCCAACGTCCTGACTTTC
TRBJ2-1 | once | TRBD2 | TRBV18 | CASSPRSPGLAGGNEQFF | TGTGCCAGCTCACCTAGGAGTCCGGGACTAGCGGGGGGAAATGAGCAGTTCTTC
TRBJ2-3 | . | . | TRBV9 | CASSVDGQSTDTQYF | TGTGCCAGCAGCGTAGACGGACAGAGCACAGATACGCAGTATTTT
TRBJ2-7 | . | TRBD1 | TRBV12-3/TRBV12-4 | CASRSSGGGEQYF | TGTGCCAGCAGATCCTCAGGGGGCGGCGAGCAGTACTTC
TRBJ2-7 | . | . | TRBV5-1 | CASSVLGQGSYEQYF | TGCGCCAGCAGCGTCTTGGGTCAGGGCTCCTACGAGCAGTACTTC
TRBJ2-3 | once | TRBD1 | TRBV4-1 | CASSQDRVGTGIVDTQYF | TGCGCCAGCAGCCAAGATAGGGTCGGGACAGGGATAGTAGATACGCAGTATTTT
TRBJ2-1 | few | TRBD1 | TRBV7-9 | CASSLGPGGHNEQFF | TGTGCCAGCAGCTTAGGGCCAGGGGGCCACAATGAGCAGTTCTTC
TRBJ1-1 | few | TRBD1 | TRBV30 | CAWRATGQGTEAFF | TGTGCCTGGAGAGCGACGGGACAGGGGACTGAAGCTTTCTTT
TRBJ1-5 | . | TRBD1 | TRBV10-3 | CATSFATGDQPQHF | TGTGCCACGAGTTTTGCGACAGGGGATCAGCCCCAGCATTTT
TRBJ2-7 | . | . | TRBV7-9 | CASRPITYEQYF | TGTGCCAGCAGACCTATAACCTACGAGCAGTACTTC
TRBJ1-6 | . | TRBD1 | TRBV5-1 | CASSGGTGWNSPLHF | TGCGCCAGCAGCGGCGGGACAGGGTGGAATTCACCCCTCCACTTT
TRBJ2-3 | once | . | TRBV18 | CASSPSRTEDTQYF | TGTGCCAGCTCACCAAGCCGAACGGAGGATACGCAGTATTTT
TRBJ1-2 | . | . | TRBV28 | CASRSTGLNYGYTF | TGTGCCAGCAGGTCAACAGGGTTGAACTATGGCTACACCTTC
TRBJ1-3 | once | . | TRBV7-2 | CASSPQGTSGNTIYF | TGTGCCAGCAGCCCTCAGGGGACCTCTGGAAACACCATATATTTT
TRBJ1-2 | . | . | TRBV7-9 | CASSPPAGGYTF | TGTGCCAGCAGCCCCCCCGCGGGAGGCTACACCTTC
TRBJ1-1 | . | . | TRBV3-1/TRBV3-2 | CASSQGSGHTEAFF | TGTGCCAGCAGCCAAGGTTCAGGTCACACTGAAGCTTTCTTT
TRBJ1-4 | . | TRBD1 | TRBV5-1 | CASSRDSNEKLFF | TGCGCCAGCAGCCGGGACAGTAATGAAAAACTGTTTTTT
TRBJ2-7 | once | TRBD2 | TRBV7-2 | CASSRSGMSYEQYF | TGTGCCAGCAGCCGTAGCGGGATGAGCTACGAGCAGTACTTC
TRBJ2-1 | . | TRBD2 | TRBV2 | CASSEQGLAGGPGNEQFF | TGTGCCAGCAGTGAGCAGGGGCTAGCGGGAGGGCCTGGAAATGAGCAGTTCTTC
TRBJ2-7 | . | TRBD1 | TRBV4-2 | CASSQAPYGTAYEQYF | TGTGCCAGCAGCCAAGCGCCCTACGGGACAGCCTACGAGCAGTACTTC
TRBJ2-7 | . | . | TRBV28 | CASSLSPSRVWQYF | TGTGCCAGCAGTTTAAGTCCCTCCAGGGTTTGGCAGTACTTC
TRBJ1-2 | . | . | TRBV7-2 | CASSEGINYGYTF | TGTGCCAGCAGCGAGGGTATTAACTATGGCTACACCTTC
TRBJ2-1 | few | . | TRBV24-1 | CATSEGGRSYNEQFF | TGTGCCACCAGTGAAGGTGGGAGGTCCTACAATGAGCAGTTCTTC
TRBJ2-5 | . | TRBD1 | TRBV24-1 | CATSRPGGLETQYF | TGTGCCACCAGTCGGCCAGGGGGATTAGAGACCCAGTACTTC
TRBJ2-3 | few | . | TRBV11-1 | CASSLLGFSTDTQYF | TGTGCCAGCAGCTTGTTGGGCTTTAGCACAGATACGCAGTATTTT
TRBJ2-7 | . | . | TRBV7-2 | CASSTTWGSETKPYEQYF | TGTGCCAGCAGCACCACGTGGGGCAGCGAAACCAAACCCTACGAGCAGTACTTC
TRBJ2-1 | . | . | TRBV28 | CASSTLSSYNEQFF | TGTGCCAGCAGCACGCTAAGCTCCTACAATGAGCAGTTCTTC
TRBJ1-6 | . | TRBD1 | TRBV14 | CASSHRGQGRSPLHF | TGTGCCAGCAGCCATCGGGGACAGGGAAGGTCACCCCTCCACTTT
TRBJ2-1 | few | TRBD2 | TRBV7-2 | CASSLESGLADNEQFF | TGTGCCAGCAGCTTAGAGTCGGGACTAGCCGACAATGAGCAGTTCTTC
TRBJ1-5 | few | . | TRBV11-1 | CASSLQEGQPQHF | TGTGCCAGCAGCTTACAGGAGGGTCAGCCCCAGCATTTT
TRBJ1-4 | . | TRBD1 | TRBV4-1 | CASSQGRQGGGEKLFF | TGCGCCAGCAGCCAGGGGAGACAGGGGGGGGGTGAAAAACTGTTTTTT
TRBJ2-7 | many | . | TRBV6-5 | CASMVLGTPYEQYF | TGTGCCAGCATGGTCCTGGGGACTCCCTACGAGCAGTACTTC